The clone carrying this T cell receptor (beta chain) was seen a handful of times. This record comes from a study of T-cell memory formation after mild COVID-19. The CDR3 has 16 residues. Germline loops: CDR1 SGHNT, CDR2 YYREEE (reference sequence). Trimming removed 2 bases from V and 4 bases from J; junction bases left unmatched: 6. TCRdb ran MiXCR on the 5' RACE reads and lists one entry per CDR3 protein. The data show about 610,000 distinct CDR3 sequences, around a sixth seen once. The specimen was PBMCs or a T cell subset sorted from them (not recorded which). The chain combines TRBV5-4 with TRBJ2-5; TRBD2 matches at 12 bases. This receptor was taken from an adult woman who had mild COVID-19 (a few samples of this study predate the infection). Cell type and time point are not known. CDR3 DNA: TGTGCCAGCAGCTTTGGGAAACTAGCGGGAGGAGAGACCCAGTACTTC. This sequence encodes CASSFGKLAGGETQYF.